This T cell receptor (beta chain) is drawn from a study of cytomegalovirus exposure and HLA in healthy donors. General study findings and limits: Cytomegalovirus-associated status was assigned to fewer than 200 TCR beta chains. It has been reported that TCR beta sequences accurately predicted the HLA-A and HLA-B alleles of most subjects.

PCR involved 60 Vbeta and 13 Jbeta primers. Clones were read by immunoSEQ multiplex PCR, and TCRdb kept only the in-frame ones, dropping some. The table has some 150,000 clones, roughly three quarters seen once. CDR3 length: 13 amino acids. CDR1 is MNHEY and CDR2 is SVGAGI in the germline V gene. The V segment lost 5 bases and the J segment 4 bases; nucleotides outside the gene matches: 2. This clone was picked up a small number of times. Its antigen remains unidentified. The receptor was derived from a middle-aged woman in good health and CMV-seronegative. The chain joins TRBV6-5 to TRBJ1-3; TRBD1 aligns across 7 bases. The sample taken for sequencing was PBMCs. The CDR3 DNA follows: TGTGCCAGCAGTATACAGGGGGGAAACACCATATATTTT. Translating gives CASSIQGGNTIYF.